The rows below give T cell receptor beta chains drawn from one sample of a study of neoadjuvant nivolumab and ipilimumab in lung cancer. Assay used: immunoSEQ multiplex PCR; TCRdb lists only in-frame clones, some missing. Seen here are 4,500 or so clones, 75% to 80% observed once, and the top ten hold around 13%. The sequencing here drew on adjacent normal lung tissue, taken after neoadjuvant nivolumab, alone or with ipilimumab, at or shortly before surgery. The receptors shown here come from an adult with non-small cell lung cancer. Each CDR3 is given with its conserved first and last residue. A D gene is named only where the DNA matches it firmly.

j_gene: TRBJ1-1
d_gene: .
v_gene: TRBV18
CDR3aa: CASSLSRSMYSNTEAFF

j_gene: TRBJ2-3
d_gene: TRBD2
v_gene: TRBV7-8
CDR3aa: CASSLGGEPVAGPSTDTQYF

j_gene: TRBJ1-3
d_gene: .
v_gene: TRBV7-2
CDR3aa: CASTGLGSGNTIYF

j_gene: TRBJ1-2
d_gene: TRBD1
v_gene: TRBV18
CDR3aa: CASSTGDGYTF

j_gene: TRBJ1-2
d_gene: .
v_gene: TRBV5-1
CDR3aa: CASSGAVETYGYTF

j_gene: TRBJ2-7
d_gene: TRBD2
v_gene: TRBV7-2
CDR3aa: CASSFLAGGYEQYF

j_gene: TRBJ2-3
d_gene: .
v_gene: TRBV9
CDR3aa: CASSVKQDPDTQYF

j_gene: TRBJ1-1
d_gene: .
v_gene: TRBV6-5
CDR3aa: CASRWGRDTEAFF

j_gene: TRBJ1-2
d_gene: .
v_gene: TRBV4-3
CDR3aa: CASSQTRWDGYTF

j_gene: TRBJ2-3
d_gene: .
v_gene: TRBV6-1
CDR3aa: CASSAYSGGVDTQYF

j_gene: TRBJ2-3
d_gene: TRBD2
v_gene: TRBV7-9
CDR3aa: CASSPRGGDADTQYF

j_gene: TRBJ1-1
d_gene: .
v_gene: TRBV19
CDR3aa: CASSLGRNTEAFF

j_gene: TRBJ1-2
d_gene: .
v_gene: TRBV29-1
CDR3aa: CSVGERQSYGYTF

j_gene: TRBJ1-6
d_gene: .
v_gene: TRBV4-3
CDR3aa: CASSQGNRLNSPLHF

j_gene: TRBJ1-1
d_gene: .
v_gene: TRBV5-1
CDR3aa: CASSYPSQSRTEAFF

j_gene: TRBJ2-4
d_gene: TRBD2
v_gene: TRBV4-1
CDR3aa: CASSQDLYGGSWIAKNIQYF

j_gene: TRBJ1-6
d_gene: .
v_gene: TRBV14
CDR3aa: CASSQTGRNSPLHF

j_gene: TRBJ1-5
d_gene: .
v_gene: TRBV7-2
CDR3aa: CASSLLYSQPQHF

j_gene: TRBJ2-3
d_gene: .
v_gene: TRBV11-3
CDR3aa: CASSLDQGHTDTQYF

j_gene: TRBJ1-1
d_gene: .
v_gene: TRBV7-2
CDR3aa: CASSFNRRTEAFF

j_gene: TRBJ1-4
d_gene: .
v_gene: TRBV5-1
CDR3aa: CASSSAGHATNEKLFF

j_gene: TRBJ1-3
d_gene: .
v_gene: TRBV6-6
CDR3aa: CASSYSLAGRNTIYF

j_gene: TRBJ1-4
d_gene: .
v_gene: TRBV15
CDR3aa: CATSRTAGEKLFF

j_gene: TRBJ1-2
d_gene: TRBD1
v_gene: TRBV7-8
CDR3aa: CASSFSGTVNYGYTF

j_gene: TRBJ1-2
d_gene: .
v_gene: TRBV28
CDR3aa: CASSLSQGNGYTF

j_gene: TRBJ2-1
d_gene: TRBD2
v_gene: TRBV2
CDR3aa: CASRPGLAEYNEQFF

j_gene: TRBJ1-2
d_gene: .
v_gene: TRBV7-2
CDR3aa: CASSPTQTGSYGYTF

j_gene: TRBJ1-4
d_gene: TRBD1
v_gene: TRBV4-3
CDR3aa: CASSQDGTGGPNEKLFF

j_gene: TRBJ1-4
d_gene: .
v_gene: TRBV5-1
CDR3aa: CASSLSDGSEKLFF

j_gene: TRBJ2-1
d_gene: TRBD1
v_gene: TRBV7-9
CDR3aa: CASSPPQGQGNEQFF

j_gene: TRBJ2-5
d_gene: .
v_gene: TRBV7-9
CDR3aa: CASSLNQETQYF

j_gene: TRBJ2-3
d_gene: TRBD2
v_gene: TRBV2
CDR3aa: CASSASGGLDTQYF

j_gene: TRBJ1-6
d_gene: .
v_gene: TRBV21-1
CDR3aa: CASSPPEFSSYNSPLHF

j_gene: TRBJ1-1
d_gene: TRBD1
v_gene: TRBV28
CDR3aa: CAIRGVQNTEAFF

j_gene: TRBJ1-1
d_gene: .
v_gene: TRBV6-5
CDR3aa: CASSRGAEAFF

j_gene: TRBJ1-5
d_gene: .
v_gene: TRBV11-2
CDR3aa: CASSLTFGTDNQPQHF

j_gene: TRBJ1-3
d_gene: .
v_gene: TRBV6-5
CDR3aa: CASSRPDGNTIYF

j_gene: TRBJ1-1
d_gene: .
v_gene: TRBV5-4
CDR3aa: CASSLGRGGYTEAFF

j_gene: TRBJ1-1
d_gene: TRBD1
v_gene: TRBV6-5
CDR3aa: CASTHWDRFEAFF

j_gene: TRBJ1-2
d_gene: .
v_gene: TRBV5-5
CDR3aa: CAGSLTQTYGYTF

j_gene: TRBJ1-1
d_gene: .
v_gene: TRBV18
CDR3aa: CASSTQGGTEAFF

j_gene: TRBJ2-1
d_gene: TRBD1
v_gene: TRBV10-2
CDR3aa: CASKDGGKGAIDEQFF

j_gene: TRBJ1-1
d_gene: .
v_gene: TRBV28
CDR3aa: CASRPALGGTEAFF

j_gene: TRBJ1-1
d_gene: .
v_gene: TRBV2
CDR3aa: CASKQEGNTEAFF

j_gene: TRBJ2-3
d_gene: .
v_gene: TRBV27
CDR3aa: CASLGWGGDTQYF

j_gene: TRBJ2-7
d_gene: .
v_gene: TRBV5-1
CDR3aa: CASSLAEGSEQYF

j_gene: TRBJ1-5
d_gene: .
v_gene: TRBV5-8
CDR3aa: CASSFGLNQPQHF

j_gene: TRBJ1-6
d_gene: .
v_gene: TRBV5-5
CDR3aa: CASSLGRHNSPLHF

j_gene: TRBJ1-5
d_gene: .
v_gene: TRBV9
CDR3aa: CASSSAPNQPQHF

j_gene: TRBJ2-1
d_gene: TRBD2
v_gene: TRBV9
CDR3aa: CASSVIAGGFYNEQFF

j_gene: TRBJ2-5
d_gene: TRBD2
v_gene: TRBV2
CDR3aa: CASSGEDSGGETQYF

j_gene: TRBJ1-1
d_gene: .
v_gene: TRBV13
CDR3aa: CASSYENTEAFF

j_gene: TRBJ2-7
d_gene: .
v_gene: TRBV9
CDR3aa: CASSVTDTYEQYF

j_gene: TRBJ2-5
d_gene: .
v_gene: TRBV6-1
CDR3aa: CASSEAGGSGETQYF